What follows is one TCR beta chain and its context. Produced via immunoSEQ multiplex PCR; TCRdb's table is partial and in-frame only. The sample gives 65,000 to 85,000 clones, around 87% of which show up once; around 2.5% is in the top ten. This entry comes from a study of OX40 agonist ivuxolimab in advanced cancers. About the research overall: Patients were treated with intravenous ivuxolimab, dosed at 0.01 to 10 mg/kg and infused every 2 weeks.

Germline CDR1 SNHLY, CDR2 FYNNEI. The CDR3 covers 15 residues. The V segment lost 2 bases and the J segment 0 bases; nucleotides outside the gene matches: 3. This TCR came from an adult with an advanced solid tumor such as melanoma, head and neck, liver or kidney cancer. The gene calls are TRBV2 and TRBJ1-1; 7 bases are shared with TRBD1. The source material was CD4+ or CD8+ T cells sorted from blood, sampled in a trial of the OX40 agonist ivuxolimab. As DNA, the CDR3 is TGTGCCAGCAGTGAACAGGGGGGCATGAACACTGAAGCTTTCTTT. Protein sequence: CASSEQGGMNTEAFF.